This entry concerns a single TCR beta chain. The source of the sample is a study of T-cell memory formation after mild COVID-19. The V and J ends lost 0 bases and 8 bases respectively, with 6 bases between them. Germline V lookup: CDR1 SGDLS, CDR2 YYNGEE. The CDR3 has 12 residues. One entry per CDR3 protein results from TCRdb running MiXCR on the 5' RACE reads. Here the sample spans 45,000 to 50,000 distinct CDR3 sequences, under 7.5% being singletons. Sequenced input: PBMCs or a T cell subset sorted from them (not recorded which). The receptor's source is a man younger than 35 who had mild COVID-19 (a few samples of this study predate the infection). Cell type and time point are not known. The V call is TRBV9, the J call TRBJ2-1; possible D gene TRBD1, 5 bases. DNA for the CDR3: TGTGCCAGCAGCGTAGAGGGGTATGAGCAGTTCTTC. Encoded protein: CASSVEGYEQFF.